This T cell receptor beta chain is drawn from a study of blood T cell repertoires in COVID-19. Background on the study: Donors in the United States, Italy and Spain gave samples during acute or convalescent COVID-19.

This clone appeared once. In the study's own analysis: Reference gene primer amplification in the assay estimated nucleated cell counts. Here immunoSEQ multiplex PCR was the method, and the copy in TCRdb shows in-frame clones only, minus some. That table gives V, J and clone size, and the DNA gave D and trimming. The sample holds hundreds of thousands of clones, under 95% seen once. V lost 2 bases and J lost 6, with 11 bases in between. The CDR3 is 14 amino acids. The germline CDR1 and CDR2 sequences are MNHEY and SVGAGI. The chain combines TRBV6-5 with TRBJ1-5, with D unresolved. Source material: peripheral blood. This clonotype was obtained from a woman aged 18-29 years who had recovered from COVID-19. The CDR3 nucleotides are TGTGCCAGCAGTTACCGGTCTAAGCGTCAGCCCCAGCATTTT. Protein sequence: CASSYRSKRQPQHF.